This entry lists 2 T cell receptor beta chains sequenced from one sample in a study of blood T cell repertoires in COVID-19. Profiled with immunoSEQ multiplex PCR; TCRdb holds only in-frame clones, not every one. Of fewer than 450,000 clones in the sample, about nine tenths were seen once. Sequenced sample: PBMCs or T cells enriched from blood (not recorded which). The receptors originated from a man between 18 and 29 years old who had recovered from COVID-19.

This chain joins TRBV10-3 and TRBJ2-1, with a tentative D call TRBD1 (6 bases). The CDR3 extends over 17 amino acids. Germline V gene data show CDR1 as ENHRY and CDR2 as SYGVKD. Trimming cost V 3 bases and J 4 bases, with 19 bases left between them. The chain's CDR3 is CAISELWRIRGYNEQFF. In nucleotides, the CDR3 is TGTGCCATCAGTGAACTTTGGCGCATCAGGGGTTACAATGAGCAGTTCTTC.

The chain is built from TRBV28 and TRBJ1-2; 7 nucleotides line up with TRBD1. Trimming removed 6 bases from V and 6 bases from J; junction bases left unmatched: 7. The CDR3 is 13 amino acids. Germline CDR1 reads MDHEN; CDR2 reads SYDVKM. CDR3 DNA sequence: TGTGCCAGCAGCCTACAGGGGCCGGATGGCTACACCTTC. Protein: CASSLQGPDGYTF.